The clone carrying this T cell receptor beta chain was recorded a few times. Its specificity is not known. Treatment of the sample: approximately 10-day PBMC culture with coronavirus spike peptide pools or control peptides (ViraFEST assay). Cultured CD4+ T cells had their DNA profiled by the Oncomine TCR Beta short-read assay. It was from cultured CD4+ T cells that genomic DNA was extracted. Each CDR3 protein gets one entry after TCRdb re-called the PCR reads with MiXCR. Of about 10,000 distinct CDR3 sequences listed, 28% are singletons. The data derive from a study of vaccination and CD4 T cells after COVID-19. Study results and caveats: Spike mono-reactive status applied to 304 of 307 vaccine-specific clones in convalescent patients.

V was pared by 2 bases and J by 4 bases, with 5 bases of the junction left unmatched. This CDR3 region has 15 residues. In germline, CDR1 is MNHEY, CDR2 SVGEGT. The rearrangement uses TRBV6-2 or TRBV6-3 and TRBJ2-7; 10 positions agree with TRBD1. Sequencing was performed on CD4+ T cells from blood, cultured in vitro, taken after SARS-CoV-2 vaccination. This receptor was obtained from a human donor who had recovered from COVID-19. The CDR3 DNA follows: TGTGCCAGCAGTTACCGACAGGGGGCTAAATACGAGCAGTACTTC. Translation gives CASSYRQGAKYEQYF.